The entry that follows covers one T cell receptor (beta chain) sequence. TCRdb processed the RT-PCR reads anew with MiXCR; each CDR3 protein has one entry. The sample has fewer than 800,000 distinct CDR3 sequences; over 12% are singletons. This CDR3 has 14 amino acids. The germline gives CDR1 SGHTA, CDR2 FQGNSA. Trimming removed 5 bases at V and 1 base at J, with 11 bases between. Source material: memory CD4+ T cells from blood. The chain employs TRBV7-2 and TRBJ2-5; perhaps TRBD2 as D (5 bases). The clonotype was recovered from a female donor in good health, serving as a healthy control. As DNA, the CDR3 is TGTGCCAGCAGCCCCAACGGGGTCCAAGAGACCCAGTACTTC. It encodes CASSPNGVQETQYF.